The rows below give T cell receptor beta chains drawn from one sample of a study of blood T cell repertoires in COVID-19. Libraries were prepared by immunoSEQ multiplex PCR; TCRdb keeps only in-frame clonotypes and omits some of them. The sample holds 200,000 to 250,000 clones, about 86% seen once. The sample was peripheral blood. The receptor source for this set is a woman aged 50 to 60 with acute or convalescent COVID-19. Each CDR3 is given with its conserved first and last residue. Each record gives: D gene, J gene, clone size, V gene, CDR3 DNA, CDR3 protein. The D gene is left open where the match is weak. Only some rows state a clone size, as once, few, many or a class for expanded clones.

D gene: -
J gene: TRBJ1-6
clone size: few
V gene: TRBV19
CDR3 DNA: TGTGCCAGTAGTATAGTTCGTAATTCACCCCTCCACTTT
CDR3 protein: CASSIVRNSPLHF

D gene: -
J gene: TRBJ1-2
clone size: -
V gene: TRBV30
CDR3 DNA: TGTGCCTGGAGTCCGCAGGGGCCATGGAACTATGGCTACACCTTC
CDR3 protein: CAWSPQGPWNYGYTF

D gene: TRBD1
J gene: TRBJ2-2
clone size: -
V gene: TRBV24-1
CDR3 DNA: TGTGCCACCAGTGATTCTGCACCCCGACAGGGGTGGGTCACCGGGGAGCTGTTTTTT
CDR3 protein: CATSDSAPRQGWVTGELFF

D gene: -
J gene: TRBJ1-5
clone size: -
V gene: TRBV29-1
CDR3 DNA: TGCAGCGTTGGAGGGGGACGTCAGCCCCAGCATTTT
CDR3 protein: CSVGGGRQPQHF

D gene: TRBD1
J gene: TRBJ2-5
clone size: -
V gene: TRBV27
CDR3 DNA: TGTGCCAGCAGTAGGACAGGGGGTTACCAAGAGACCCAGTACTTC
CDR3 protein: CASSRTGGYQETQYF

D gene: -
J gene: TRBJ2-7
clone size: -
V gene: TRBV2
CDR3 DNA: TGTGCCAGCAGGCAAGCGGTGGATGGTTACGAGCAGTACTTC
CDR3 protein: CASRQAVDGYEQYF

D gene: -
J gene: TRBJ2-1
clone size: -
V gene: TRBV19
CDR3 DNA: TGTGCCAGTAGTATTTCGGCAGGTGGCAATGAGCAGTTCTTC
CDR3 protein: CASSISAGGNEQFF

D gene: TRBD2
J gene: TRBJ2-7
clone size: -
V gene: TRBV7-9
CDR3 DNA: TGTGCCAGCAGCTTATCAGCGGGGAAGACCTACGAGCAGTACTTC
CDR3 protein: CASSLSAGKTYEQYF

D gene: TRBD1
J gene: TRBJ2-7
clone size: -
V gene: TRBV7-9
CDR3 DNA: TGTGCCAGCAGCCCGGGACAGGGGGCTTACGAGCAGTACTTC
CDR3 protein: CASSPGQGAYEQYF

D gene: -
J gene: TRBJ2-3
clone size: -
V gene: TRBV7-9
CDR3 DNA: TGTGCCAGCAGCTTAGCTTGGCAGGTTAGCACAGATACGCAGTATTTT
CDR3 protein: CASSLAWQVSTDTQYF

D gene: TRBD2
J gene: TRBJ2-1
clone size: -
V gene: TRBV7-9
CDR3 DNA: TGTGCCAGCAGCTCCACGACTAGCGGGGCGTGGCGGGAGCAGTTCTTC
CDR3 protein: CASSSTTSGAWREQFF

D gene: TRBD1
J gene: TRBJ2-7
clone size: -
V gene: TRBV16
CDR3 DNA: TGTGCCAGCAGCCACCGGGACAGGGTCCGCGAGCAGTACTTC
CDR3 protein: CASSHRDRVREQYF

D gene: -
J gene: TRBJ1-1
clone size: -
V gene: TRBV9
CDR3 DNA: TGTGCCAGCAGCATAGGGGGGGGCTTGGACACTGAAGCTTTCTTT
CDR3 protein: CASSIGGGLDTEAFF

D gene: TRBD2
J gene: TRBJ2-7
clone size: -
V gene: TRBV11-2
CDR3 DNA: TGTGCCAGCAGCCCGATCGGGGCGGGAGCCTCCTACGAGCAGTACTTC
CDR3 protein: CASSPIGAGASYEQYF